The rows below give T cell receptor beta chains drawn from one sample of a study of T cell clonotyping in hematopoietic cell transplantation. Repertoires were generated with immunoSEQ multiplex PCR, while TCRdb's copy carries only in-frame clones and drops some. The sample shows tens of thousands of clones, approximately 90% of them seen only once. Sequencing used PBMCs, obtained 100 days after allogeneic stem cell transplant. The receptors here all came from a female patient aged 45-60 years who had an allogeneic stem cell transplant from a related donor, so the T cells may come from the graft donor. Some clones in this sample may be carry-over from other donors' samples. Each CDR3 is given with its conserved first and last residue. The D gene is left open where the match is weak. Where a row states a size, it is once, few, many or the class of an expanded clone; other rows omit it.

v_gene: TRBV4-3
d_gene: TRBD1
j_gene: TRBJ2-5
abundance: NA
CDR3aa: CASSPRYRGQETQYF
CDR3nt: TGCGCCAGCAGCCCCCGGTACAGGGGGCAAGAGACCCAGTACTTC

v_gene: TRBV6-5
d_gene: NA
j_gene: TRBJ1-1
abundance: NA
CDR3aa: CASSYQAGGPTEAFF
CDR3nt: TGTGCCAGCAGTTACCAGGCAGGTGGGCCAACTGAAGCTTTCTTT

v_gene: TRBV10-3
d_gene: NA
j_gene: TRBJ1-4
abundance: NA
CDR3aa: CAISGGDSHNEKLFF
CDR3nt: TGTGCCATCAGTGGGGGAGACAGCCATAATGAAAAACTGTTTTTT

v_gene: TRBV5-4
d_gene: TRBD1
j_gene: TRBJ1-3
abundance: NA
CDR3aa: CASSPGQANTIYF
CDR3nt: TGTGCCAGCAGCCCGGGACAGGCAAACACCATATATTTT

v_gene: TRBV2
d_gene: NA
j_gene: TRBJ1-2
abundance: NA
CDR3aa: CASMGAWRNYGYTF
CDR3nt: TGTGCCAGCATGGGAGCTTGGCGTAACTATGGCTACACCTTC

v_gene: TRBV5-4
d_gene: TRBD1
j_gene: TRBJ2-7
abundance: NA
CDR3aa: CASSFPQGAYEQYF
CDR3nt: TGTGCCAGCAGCTTCCCACAGGGGGCCTACGAGCAGTACTTC

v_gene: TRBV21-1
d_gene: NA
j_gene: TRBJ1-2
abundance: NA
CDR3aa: CASSTHPVPGQGENYGYTF
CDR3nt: TGTGCCAGCAGCACGCACCCGGTTCCGGGACAGGGGGAGAACTATGGCTACACCTTC

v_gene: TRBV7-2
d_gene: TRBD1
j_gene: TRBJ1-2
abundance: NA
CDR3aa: CASSTSTGGARGYTF
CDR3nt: TGTGCCAGCAGCACCTCTACAGGGGGCGCAAGGGGCTACACCTTC

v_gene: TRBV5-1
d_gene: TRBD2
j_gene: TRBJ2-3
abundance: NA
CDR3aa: CASSSSGGGSTDTQYF
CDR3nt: TGCGCCAGCAGTTCTAGCGGGGGGGGAAGCACAGATACGCAGTATTTT

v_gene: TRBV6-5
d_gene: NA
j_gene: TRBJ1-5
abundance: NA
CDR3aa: CASSRSGHDKHF
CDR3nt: TGTGCCAGCAGCCGATCCGGACACGACAAGCATTTT

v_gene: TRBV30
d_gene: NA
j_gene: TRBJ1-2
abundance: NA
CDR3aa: CAWRARDTPGENYGYTF
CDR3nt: TGTGCCTGGAGGGCACGGGACACCCCTGGAGAAAACTATGGCTACACCTTC

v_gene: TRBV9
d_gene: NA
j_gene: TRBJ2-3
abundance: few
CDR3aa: CASSVDRLEDTQYF
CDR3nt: TGTGCCAGCAGCGTAGACCGGTTAGAAGATACGCAGTATTTT

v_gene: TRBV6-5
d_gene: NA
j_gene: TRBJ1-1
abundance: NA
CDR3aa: CASSYSPQGPYTEAFF
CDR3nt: TGTGCCAGCAGTTACTCGCCCCAGGGACCTTACACTGAAGCTTTCTTT

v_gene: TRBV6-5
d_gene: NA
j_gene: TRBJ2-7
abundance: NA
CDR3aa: CASRRIYEQYF
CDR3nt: TGTGCCAGCAGACGGATCTACGAGCAGTACTTC

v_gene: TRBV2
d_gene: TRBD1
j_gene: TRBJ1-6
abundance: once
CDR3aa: CASSERRTGAESPLHF
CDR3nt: TGTGCCAGCAGTGAACGCCGGACAGGGGCGGAATCACCCCTCCACTTT

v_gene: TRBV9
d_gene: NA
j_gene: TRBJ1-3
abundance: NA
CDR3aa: CASSFGDGHLPPGNTIYF
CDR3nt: TGTGCCAGCAGCTTTGGCGATGGACATCTCCCCCCTGGAAACACCATATATTTT

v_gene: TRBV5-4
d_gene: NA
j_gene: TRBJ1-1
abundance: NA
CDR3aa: CASSSFSTGLMNTEAFF
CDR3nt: TGTGCCAGCAGCTCTTTCTCGACAGGCTTGATGAACACTGAAGCTTTCTTT

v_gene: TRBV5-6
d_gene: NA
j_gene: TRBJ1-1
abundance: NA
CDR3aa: CASSWWGGNTEAFF
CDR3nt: TGTGCCAGCAGCTGGTGGGGGGGGAACACTGAAGCTTTCTTT

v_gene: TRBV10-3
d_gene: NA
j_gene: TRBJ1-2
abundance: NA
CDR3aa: CASGDIEKDGYTF
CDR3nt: TGTGCCTCGGGAGATATCGAGAAGGATGGCTACACCTTC

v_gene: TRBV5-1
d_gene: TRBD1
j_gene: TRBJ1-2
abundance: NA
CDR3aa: CASSLGQGAIGYTF
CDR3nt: TGCGCCAGCAGCTTGGGACAGGGGGCGATTGGCTACACCTTC

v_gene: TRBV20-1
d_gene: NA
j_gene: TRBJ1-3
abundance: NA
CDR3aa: CSARQLNTIYF
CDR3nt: TGCAGTGCTAGACAGTTGAACACCATATATTTT

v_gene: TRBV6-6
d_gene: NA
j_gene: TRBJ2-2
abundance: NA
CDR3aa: CASSYFRPGHGELFF
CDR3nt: TGTGCCAGCAGTTACTTCCGGCCCGGCCACGGGGAGCTGTTTTTT

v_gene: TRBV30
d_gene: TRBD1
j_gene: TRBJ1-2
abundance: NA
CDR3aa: CAWSAGGNYGYTF
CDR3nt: TGTGCCTGGAGTGCAGGGGGGAACTATGGCTACACCTTC

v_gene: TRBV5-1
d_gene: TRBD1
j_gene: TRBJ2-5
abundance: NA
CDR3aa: CASSLAGGTGGRETQYF
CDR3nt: TGCGCCAGCAGCTTGGCTGGGGGGACAGGGGGCCGAGAGACCCAGTACTTC

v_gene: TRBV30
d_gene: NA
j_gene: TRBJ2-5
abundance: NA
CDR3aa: CAWSVKGGGRQETQYF
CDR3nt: TGTGCCTGGAGTGTAAAGGGAGGGGGTCGTCAAGAGACCCAGTACTTC

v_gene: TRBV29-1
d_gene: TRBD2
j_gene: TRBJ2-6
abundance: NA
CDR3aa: CSVAAGGRGANVLTF
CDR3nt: TGCAGCGTTGCAGCGGGGGGGCGTGGGGCCAACGTCCTGACTTTC

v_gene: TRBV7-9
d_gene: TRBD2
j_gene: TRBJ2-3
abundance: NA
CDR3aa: CASSLPPAGGHPDTQYF
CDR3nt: TGTGCCAGCAGCTTGCCCCCAGCGGGGGGGCATCCAGATACGCAGTATTTT

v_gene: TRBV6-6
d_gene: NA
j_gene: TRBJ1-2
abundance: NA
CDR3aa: CASSYSGDFGYTF
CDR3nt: TGTGCCAGCAGTTACTCCGGGGATTTTGGCTACACCTTC

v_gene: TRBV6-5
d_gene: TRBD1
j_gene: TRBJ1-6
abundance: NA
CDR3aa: CASRVDRVPNSPLHF
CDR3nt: TGTGCCAGCAGAGTCGACAGGGTCCCGAATTCACCCCTCCACTTT

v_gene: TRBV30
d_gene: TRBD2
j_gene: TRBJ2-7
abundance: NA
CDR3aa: CAGGGRGDPYEQYF
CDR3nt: TGTGCCGGGGGAGGGCGGGGAGACCCCTACGAGCAGTACTTC

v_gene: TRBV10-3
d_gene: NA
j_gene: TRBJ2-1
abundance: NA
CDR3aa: CAISEEAPSYNEQFF
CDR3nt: TGTGCCATCAGTGAAGAAGCGCCATCCTACAATGAGCAGTTCTTC

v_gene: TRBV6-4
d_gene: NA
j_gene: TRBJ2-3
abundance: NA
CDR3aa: CASSADPGETDTQYF
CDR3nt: TGTGCCAGCAGCGCCGACCCGGGGGAGACAGATACGCAGTATTTT

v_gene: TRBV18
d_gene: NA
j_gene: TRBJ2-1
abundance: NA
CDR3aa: CASLEGTYSYNEQFF
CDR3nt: TGTGCCAGCTTAGAAGGGACTTACTCCTACAATGAGCAGTTCTTC

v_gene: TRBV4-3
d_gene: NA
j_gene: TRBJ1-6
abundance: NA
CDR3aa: CASSQAPSQSRYNSPLHF
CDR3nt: TGCGCCAGCAGCCAAGCTCCATCACAGAGCCGTTATAATTCACCCCTCCACTTT